This T cell receptor (beta chain) was obtained from a study of response to subunit inactivated influenza vaccine (dated by TCRdb to the late 2010s). Study-level background: Deep quantitative profiling of the T cell receptor repertoire was used in the study to follow responses to a trivalent subunit inactivated influenza vaccine.

Broad study findings and their caveats: According to the authors, only a limited number of new T cells may be recruited by each seasonal influenza vaccination.

This clonotype was counted only a few times. Its antigen has not been determined. No clone much larger than this one lies a single base away; base qualities are absent. The library was built by means of RT-PCR. The data were produced on an Illumina HiSeq 2500. The public sequencing data were trimmed at Q25 with fastp and processed into clonotypes with MiXCR by TCRdb, which kept only in-frame beta chains. Rows with one shared CDR3 protein collapse into an entry with the most common genes and DNA. The sample records about 800,000 distinct CDR3 sequences, approximately 22% of which are singletons. Of the sample, roughly a tenth is held by the ten largest clones. V and J lose 3 bases and 2 bases, and a span of 12 bases separates them. Based on the germline V gene (reference sequence), the CDR1 and CDR2 sequences are DFQATT and SNEGSKA. From the cysteine through the phenylalanine, the CDR3 covers 14 amino acids. The CDR3 DNA has 42 bases and is translated from base 1.

The rearranged chain carries TRBV20-1 and TRBJ2-3, and possibly TRBD2, on 6 matching bases. The sequences come from PBMCs from blood, collected 5 to 6 days after vaccination. The TCR sequence derives from a man in his fifties who received an inactivated influenza vaccine. Donor details come from another sample of the same person, matched by shared clones. CDR3 sequence: CSARSEGYTDTQYF. The DNA sequence is given as TGCAGTGCTAGGTCGGAGGGCTACACAGATACGCAGTATTTT.